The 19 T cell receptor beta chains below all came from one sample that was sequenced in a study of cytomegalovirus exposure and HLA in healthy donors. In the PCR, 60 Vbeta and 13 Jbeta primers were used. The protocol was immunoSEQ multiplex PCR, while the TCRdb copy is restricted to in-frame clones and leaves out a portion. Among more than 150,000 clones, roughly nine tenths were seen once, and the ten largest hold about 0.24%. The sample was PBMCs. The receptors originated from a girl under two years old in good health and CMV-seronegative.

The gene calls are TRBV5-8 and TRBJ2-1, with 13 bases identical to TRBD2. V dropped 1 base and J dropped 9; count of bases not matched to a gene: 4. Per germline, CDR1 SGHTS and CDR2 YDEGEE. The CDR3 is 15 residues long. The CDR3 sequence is CASSLTGLAGIEQFF. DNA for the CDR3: TGTGCCAGCAGCTTGACGGGACTAGCGGGAATTGAGCAGTTCTTC. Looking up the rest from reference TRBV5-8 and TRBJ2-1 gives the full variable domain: EAGVTQSPTHLIKTRGQQATLRCSPISGHTSVYWYQQALGLGLQFLLWYDEGEERNRGNFPPRFSGRQFPNYSSELNVNALELEDSALYLCASSLTGLAGIEQFFGPGTRLTVL.

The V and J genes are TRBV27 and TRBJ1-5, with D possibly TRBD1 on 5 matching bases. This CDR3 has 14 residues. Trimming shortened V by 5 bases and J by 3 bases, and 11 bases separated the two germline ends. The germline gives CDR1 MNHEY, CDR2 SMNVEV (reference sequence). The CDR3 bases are TGTGCCAGCAGTCTGAGACAGAACAATCAGCCCCAGCATTTT. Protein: CASSLRQNNQPQHF.

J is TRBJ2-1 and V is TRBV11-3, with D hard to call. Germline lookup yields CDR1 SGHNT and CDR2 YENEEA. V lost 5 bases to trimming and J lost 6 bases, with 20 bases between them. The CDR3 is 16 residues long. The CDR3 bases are TGTGCCAGCAGCCCAGGAAACCGACCCGACGCCAATGAGCAGTTCTTC. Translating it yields CASSPGNRPDANEQFF.

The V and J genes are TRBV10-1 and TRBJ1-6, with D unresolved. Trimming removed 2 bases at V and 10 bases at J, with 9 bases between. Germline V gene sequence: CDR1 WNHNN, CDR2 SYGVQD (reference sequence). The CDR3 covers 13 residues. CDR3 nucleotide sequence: TGCGCCAGCAGTGAGATGGCCCCCTCACCCCTCCACTTT. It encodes CASSEMAPSPLHF.

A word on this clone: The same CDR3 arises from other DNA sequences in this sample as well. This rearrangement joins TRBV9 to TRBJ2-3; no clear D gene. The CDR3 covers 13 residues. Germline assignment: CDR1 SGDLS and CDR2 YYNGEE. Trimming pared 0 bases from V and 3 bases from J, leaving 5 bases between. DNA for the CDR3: TGTGCCAGCAGCGTAGGCGGTACAGATACGCAGTATTTT. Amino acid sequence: CASSVGGTDTQYF.

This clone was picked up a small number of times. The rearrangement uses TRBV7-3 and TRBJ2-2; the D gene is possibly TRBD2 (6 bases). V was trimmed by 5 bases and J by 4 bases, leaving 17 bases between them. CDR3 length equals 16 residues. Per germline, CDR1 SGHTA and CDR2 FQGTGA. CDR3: CASSPFRDSITGELFF. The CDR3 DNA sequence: TGTGCCAGCAGCCCCTTTCGGGACTCGATCACCGGGGAGCTGTTTTTT. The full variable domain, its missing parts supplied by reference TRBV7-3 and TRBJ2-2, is GAGVSQTPSNKVTEKGKYVELRCDPISGHTALYWYRQSLGQGPEFLIYFQGTGAADDSGLPNDRFFAVRPEGSVSTLKIQRTERGDSAVYLCASSPFRDSITGELFFGEGSRLTVL.

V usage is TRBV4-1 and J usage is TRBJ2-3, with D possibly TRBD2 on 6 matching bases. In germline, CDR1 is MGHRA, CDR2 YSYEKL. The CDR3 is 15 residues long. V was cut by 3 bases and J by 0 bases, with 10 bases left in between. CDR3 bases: TGCGCCAGCAGCCAGGAGGGGACTAGCACAGATACGCAGTATTTT. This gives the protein CASSQEGTSTDTQYF.

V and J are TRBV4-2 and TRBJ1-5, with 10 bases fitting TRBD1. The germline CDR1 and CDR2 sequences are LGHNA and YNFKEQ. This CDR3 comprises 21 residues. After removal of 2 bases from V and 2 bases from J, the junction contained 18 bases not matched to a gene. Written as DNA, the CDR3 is TGTGCCAGCAGCCAAAAGTCTCCAGATGGGGGGGACAGGGGTGGCAATCAGCCCCAGCATTTT. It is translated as CASSQKSPDGGDRGGNQPQHF.

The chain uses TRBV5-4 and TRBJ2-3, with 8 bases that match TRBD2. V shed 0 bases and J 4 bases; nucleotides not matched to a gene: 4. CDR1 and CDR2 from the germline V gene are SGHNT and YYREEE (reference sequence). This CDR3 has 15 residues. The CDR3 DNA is TGTGCCAGCAGCTTGGGCGGGGGGAGCGCAGATACGCAGTATTTT. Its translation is CASSLGGGSADTQYF. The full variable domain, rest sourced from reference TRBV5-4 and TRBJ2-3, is ETGVTQSPTHLIKTRGQQVTLRCSSQSGHNTVSWYQQALGQGPQFIFQYYREEENGRGNFPPRFSGLQFPNYSSELNVNALELDDSALYLCASSLGGGSADTQYFGPGTRLTVL.

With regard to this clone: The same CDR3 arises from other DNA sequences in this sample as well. The CDR3 is CAWSASYEQYF. CDR3 DNA: TGTGCCTGGAGCGCCAGCTACGAGCAGTACTTC. The V and J genes are TRBV30 and TRBJ2-7; D unresolved. Germline values: CDR1 GTSNPN, CDR2 SVGIG (reference sequence). This CDR3 spans 11 amino acids. The V end was cut by 3 bases, the J end by 3 bases, with 6 bases between.

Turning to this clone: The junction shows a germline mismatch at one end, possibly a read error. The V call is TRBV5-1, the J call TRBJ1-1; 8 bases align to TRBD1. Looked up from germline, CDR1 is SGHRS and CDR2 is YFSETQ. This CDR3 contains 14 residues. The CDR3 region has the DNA TGCGCCAGCAGCTTGGGGGGCGGACAGGGCGAAGTTTTCTTT. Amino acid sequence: CASSLGGGQGEVFF.

The CDR3 loop is CASSLQSGNTIYF. CDR3 DNA: TGTGCCAGCAGTTTACAATCTGGAAACACCATATATTTT. The rearrangement links TRBV27 to TRBJ1-3; D is ambiguous. Trimming stripped 2 bases from V and 1 base from J, with 3 bases between. Per the germline V gene, CDR1 is MNHEY and CDR2 is SMNVEV (reference sequence). The CDR3 is 13 residues long.

CDR3 loop: CASSFGAGSYEQYF. Here the CDR3 DNA reads TGTGCCAGCAGTTTTGGGGCTGGCTCCTACGAGCAGTACTTC. V is TRBV27 and J is TRBJ2-7, with D maybe TRBD1 (5 bases). Per the germline V gene, CDR1 is MNHEY and CDR2 is SMNVEV (reference sequence). V lost 3 bases to trimming and J lost 0 bases, with 9 bases between them. The CDR3 has 14 amino acids.

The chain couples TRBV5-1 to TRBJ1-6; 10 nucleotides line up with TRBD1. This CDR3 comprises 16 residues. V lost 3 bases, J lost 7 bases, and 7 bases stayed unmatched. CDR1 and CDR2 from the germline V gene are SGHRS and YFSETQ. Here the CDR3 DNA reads TGCGCCAGCAGCTCCTCGGACAGGGGGTGGAATTCACCCCTCCACTTT. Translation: CASSSSDRGWNSPLHF.

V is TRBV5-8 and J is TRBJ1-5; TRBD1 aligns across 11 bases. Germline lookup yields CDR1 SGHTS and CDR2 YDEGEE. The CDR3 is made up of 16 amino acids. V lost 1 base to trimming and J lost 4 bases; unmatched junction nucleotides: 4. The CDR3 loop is CASSLSRDRGNQPQHF. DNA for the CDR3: TGTGCCAGCAGCTTGAGTAGGGACAGGGGGAATCAGCCCCAGCATTTT.

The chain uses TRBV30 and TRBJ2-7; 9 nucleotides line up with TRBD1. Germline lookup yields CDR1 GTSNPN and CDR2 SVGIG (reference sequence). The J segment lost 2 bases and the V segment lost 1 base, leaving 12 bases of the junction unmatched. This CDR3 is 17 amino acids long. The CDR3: CAWSARYRGRRAYEQYF. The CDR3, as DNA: TGTGCCTGGAGTGCCCGCTACAGGGGGCGGCGGGCCTACGAGCAGTACTTC.

The CDR3 nucleotides are TGCGCCAGCAGCCGCTCGAGTGGAGGCGGGCGCGAGCAGTACTTC. Encoded protein: CASSRSSGGGREQYF. The J gene is TRBJ2-7, the V gene TRBV5-1, with D possibly matching TRBD2 (5 bases). The CDR3 runs to 15 residues. Per germline, CDR1 SGHRS and CDR2 YFSETQ. The ends were cut back, 4 bases at V and 6 bases at J, with 20 bases in the middle.

The CDR3 protein is CASSGGIYTGELFF. The CDR3 DNA reads TGTGCCAGCAGCGGGGGGATATACACCGGGGAGCTGTTTTTT. The rearrangement joins TRBV11-3 to TRBJ2-2, with a tentative D call TRBD2 (6 bases). The V end was cut by 5 bases, the J end by 3 bases, with 10 bases between. This CDR3 has 14 residues. Germline assignment: CDR1 SGHNT and CDR2 YENEEA.

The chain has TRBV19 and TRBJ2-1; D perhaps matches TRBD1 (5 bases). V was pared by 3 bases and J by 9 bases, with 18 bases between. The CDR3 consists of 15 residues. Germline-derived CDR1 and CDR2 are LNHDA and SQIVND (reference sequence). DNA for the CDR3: TGTGCCAGTAGTATGGGCACGAGACAGACAACTGAGCAGTTCTTC. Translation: CASSMGTRQTTEQFF.